Below, 6 T cell receptor beta chains from the same sample are listed, as sequenced in a study of technical replicates of blood from four donors. Assay used: immunoSEQ multiplex PCR; TCRdb lists only in-frame clones, some missing. The sample lists fewer than 70,000 clones; 86% were seen once. The specimen sequenced was PBMCs. These receptors were obtained from a human donor in good health. Some clones in this sample may be carry-over from other donors' samples.

CDR3: CASSSTGDGYTF. CDR3 coding DNA: TGTGCCAGCAGCTCCACAGGGGATGGCTACACCTTC. The chain carries TRBV7-2 and TRBJ1-2, with TRBD1 identical over 7 bases. The CDR3 runs to 12 residues. CDR1 and CDR2 (germline): SGHTA, FQGNSA. The V and J ends lost 4 bases and 6 bases, in that order; junction bases with no gene match: 2.

CDR3 sequence (DNA): TGTGCTAGTGGTTTGGTGCGGGGCTTCGGGGCCTCTGGAAACACCATATATTTT. Protein sequence: CASGLVRGFGASGNTIYF. The chain has TRBV12-5 and TRBJ1-3, with D possibly TRBD1 on 5 matching bases. Germline-derived CDR1 and CDR2 are LGHNT and FRNRAP. The CDR3 is made up of 18 amino acids. V was trimmed by 0 bases and J by 0 bases, leaving 15 bases between them.

The chain combines TRBV4-3 with TRBJ2-3; tentative D call: TRBD1 (5 bases). The germline CDR1 and CDR2 sequences are LGHNA and YSLEER. The V end was cut by 3 bases, the J end by 5 bases, with 15 bases between. The CDR3 spans 15 residues. CDR3: CASSQTAVDEDTQYF. The CDR3 bases are TGCGCCAGCAGCCAGACAGCCGTGGATGAAGATACGCAGTATTTT.

The V call is TRBV7-3, the J call TRBJ1-2; D not certain. CDR1 is SGHTA and CDR2 is FQGTGA in the germline V gene. The CDR3 is made up of 14 amino acids. V lost 0 bases to trimming and J lost 2 bases, with 7 bases between them. Here the CDR3 reads CASSLTPSNYGYTF. DNA of the CDR3: TGTGCCAGCAGCTTAACGCCAAGCAACTATGGCTACACCTTC.

This sequence joins TRBV27 and TRBJ2-4; maybe TRBD2 (6 bases). Trimming shortened V by 5 bases and J by 7 bases, and 18 bases separated the two germline ends. Germline V lookup: CDR1 MNHEY, CDR2 SMNVEV (reference sequence). There are 15 residues in the CDR3. For the CDR3, the DNA is TGTGCCAGCAGTCCTATCGCGGGACTTAAGAACATTCAGTACTTC. Its protein product is CASSPIAGLKNIQYF.

V is TRBV28 and J is TRBJ1-2, with TRBD1 matching 7 bases. CDR3 length: 14 amino acids. Germline V lookup: CDR1 MDHEN, CDR2 SYDVKM. V was pared by 7 bases and J by 5 bases, with 10 bases of the junction left unmatched. The CDR3 here is CASTGTEIFYGYTF. The CDR3 DNA follows: TGTGCCAGCACAGGGACAGAAATATTTTATGGCTACACCTTC.